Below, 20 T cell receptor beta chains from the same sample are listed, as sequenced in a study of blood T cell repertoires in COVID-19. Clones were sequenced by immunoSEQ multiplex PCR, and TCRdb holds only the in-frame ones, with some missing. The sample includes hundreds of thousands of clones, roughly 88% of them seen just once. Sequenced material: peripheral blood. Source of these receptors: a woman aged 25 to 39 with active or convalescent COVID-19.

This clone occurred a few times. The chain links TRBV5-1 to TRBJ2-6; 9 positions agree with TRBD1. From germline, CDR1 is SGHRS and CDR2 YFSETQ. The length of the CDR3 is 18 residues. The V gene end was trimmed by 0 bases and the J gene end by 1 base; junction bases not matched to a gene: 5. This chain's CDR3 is CASSLGPGTGSGANVLTF. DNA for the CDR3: TGCGCCAGCAGCTTGGGCCCGGGGACAGGGTCTGGGGCCAACGTCCTGACTTTC.

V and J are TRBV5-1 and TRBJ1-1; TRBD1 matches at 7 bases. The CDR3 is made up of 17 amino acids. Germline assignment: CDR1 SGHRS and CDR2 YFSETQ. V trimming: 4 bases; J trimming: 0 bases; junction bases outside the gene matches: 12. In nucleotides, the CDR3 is TGCGCCAGCAGCCCGGGACAGCACTCAGGAATGAACACTGAAGCTTTCTTT. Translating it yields CASSPGQHSGMNTEAFF. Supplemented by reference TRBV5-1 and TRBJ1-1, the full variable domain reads KAGVTQTPRYLIKTRGQQVTLSCSPISGHRSVSWYQQTPGQGLQFLFEYFSETQRNKGNFPGRFSGRQFSNSRSEMNVSTLELGDSALYLCASSPGQHSGMNTEAFFGQGTRLTVV.

CDR3 in DNA: TGTGCCAGCAGCTTGAATATTGCGTGGGCGAATCAGCCCCAGCATTTT. This gives the protein CASSLNIAWANQPQHF. This chain links TRBV7-8 with TRBJ1-5; D unresolved. V lost 3 bases, J lost 4 bases, and 16 bases lay in between. CDR1 SGHVS and CDR2 FQNEAQ come from the germline V gene. The CDR3 length is 16 residues.

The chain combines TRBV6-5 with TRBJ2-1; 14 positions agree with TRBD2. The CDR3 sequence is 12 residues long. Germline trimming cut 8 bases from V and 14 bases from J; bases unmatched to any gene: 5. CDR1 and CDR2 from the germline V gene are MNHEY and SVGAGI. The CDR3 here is CASGTSGSFKFF. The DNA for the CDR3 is TGTGCCAGCGGGACTAGCGGGAGTTTTAAGTTCTTC.

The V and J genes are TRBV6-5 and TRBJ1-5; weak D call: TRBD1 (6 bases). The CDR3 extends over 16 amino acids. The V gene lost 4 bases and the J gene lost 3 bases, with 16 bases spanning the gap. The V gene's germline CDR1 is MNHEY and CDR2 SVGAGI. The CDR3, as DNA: TGTGCCAGCAGTTTTACAGGGCGGGGGGACAATCAGCCCCAGCATTTT. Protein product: CASSFTGRGDNQPQHF.

The CDR3 region has the DNA TGTGCCAGCAGTGATGCGATGGACAGGGCGAGTACTGAAGCTTTCTTT. This codes for CASSDAMDRASTEAFF. The chain is built from TRBV6-1 and TRBJ1-1, with TRBD1 matching over 8 bases. The germline CDR1 and CDR2 sequences are MNHNS and SASEGT. The trim removed 3 bases at V and 5 bases at J, leaving 11 bases unmatched. CDR3 length equals 16 residues.

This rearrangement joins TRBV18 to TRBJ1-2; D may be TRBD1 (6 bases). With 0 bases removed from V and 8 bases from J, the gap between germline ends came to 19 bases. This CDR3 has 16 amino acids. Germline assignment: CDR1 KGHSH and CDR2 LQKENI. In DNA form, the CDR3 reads TGTGCCAGCTCACCACCGGAGGGAGGGGGGCGCGGAGGCTACACCTTC. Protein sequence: CASSPPEGGGRGGYTF.

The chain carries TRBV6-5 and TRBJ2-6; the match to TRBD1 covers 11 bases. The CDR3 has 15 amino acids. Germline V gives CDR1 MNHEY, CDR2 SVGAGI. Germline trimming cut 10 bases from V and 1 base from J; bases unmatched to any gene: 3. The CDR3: CATGTGGSGANVLTF. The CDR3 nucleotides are TGTGCCACCGGGACAGGGGGATCTGGGGCCAACGTCCTGACTTTC.

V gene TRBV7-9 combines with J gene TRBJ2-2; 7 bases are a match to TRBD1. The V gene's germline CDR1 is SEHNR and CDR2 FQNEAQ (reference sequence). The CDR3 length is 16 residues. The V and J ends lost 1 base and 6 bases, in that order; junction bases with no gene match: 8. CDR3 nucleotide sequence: TGTGCCAGCAGCTTAGTTCTCACAGGGGTTGCCGGGGAGCTGTTTTTT. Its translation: CASSLVLTGVAGELFF.

The CDR3 nucleotides read TGTGCCAGCAGTTCCCAGTGGACAGATACGCAGTATTTT. Amino acid sequence: CASSSQWTDTQYF. This chain joins TRBV6-2 or TRBV6-3 and TRBJ2-3; no clear D gene. This CDR3 spans 13 amino acids. V was cut by 4 bases and J by 3 bases, with 8 bases left in between. Germline V gene lookup returns CDR1 MNHEY and CDR2 SVGEGT.

This CDR3 reads CASSPPGQLTYEQYF. CDR3 coding DNA: TGTGCCAGCAGTCCCCCGGGACAGCTAACCTACGAGCAGTACTTC. The chain couples TRBV27 to TRBJ2-7, with 7 bases identical to TRBD1. Germline CDR1 MNHEY, CDR2 SMNVEV (reference sequence). The CDR3 consists of 15 residues. V lost 5 bases to trimming and J lost 2 bases; unmatched junction nucleotides: 9.

The CDR3: CASSSGQGRGNQPQHF. CDR3 DNA sequence: TGTGCCAGTAGTTCCGGACAGGGAAGGGGCAATCAGCCCCAGCATTTT. This chain connects TRBV19 to TRBJ1-5, with TRBD1 matching 8 bases. J gave up 2 bases and V 5 bases, and 8 bases lay outside the gene matches. CDR3 length equals 16 residues. CDR1 is LNHDA, CDR2 SQIVND, per germline (reference sequence).

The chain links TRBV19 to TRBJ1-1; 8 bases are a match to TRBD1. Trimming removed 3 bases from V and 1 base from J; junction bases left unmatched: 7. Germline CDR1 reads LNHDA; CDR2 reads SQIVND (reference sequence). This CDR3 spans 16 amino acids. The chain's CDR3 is CASSIQGAGANTEAFF. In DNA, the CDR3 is TGTGCCAGTAGTATTCAGGGGGCCGGAGCGAACACTGAAGCTTTCTTT. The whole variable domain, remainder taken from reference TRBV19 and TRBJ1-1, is DGGITQSPKYLFRKEGQNVTLSCEQNLNHDAMYWYRQDPGQGLRLIYYSQIVNDFQKGDIAEGYSVSREKKESFPLTVTSAQKNPTAFYLCASSIQGAGANTEAFFGQGTRLTVV.

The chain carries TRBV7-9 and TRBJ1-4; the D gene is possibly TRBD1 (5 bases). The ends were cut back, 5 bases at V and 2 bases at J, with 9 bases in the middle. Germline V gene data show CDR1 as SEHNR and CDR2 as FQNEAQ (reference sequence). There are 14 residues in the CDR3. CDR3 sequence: CASSPRGTNEKLFF. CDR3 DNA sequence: TGTGCCAGCAGCCCCCGGGGGACTAATGAAAAACTGTTTTTT.

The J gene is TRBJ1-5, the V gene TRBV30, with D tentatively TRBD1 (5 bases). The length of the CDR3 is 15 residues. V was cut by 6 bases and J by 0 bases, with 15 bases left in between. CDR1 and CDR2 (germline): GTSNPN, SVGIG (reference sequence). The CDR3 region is CACSTGVYSNQPQHF. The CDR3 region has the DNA TGTGCCTGTAGTACAGGCGTCTATAGCAATCAGCCCCAGCATTTT. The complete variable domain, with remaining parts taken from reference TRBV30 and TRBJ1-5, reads SQTIHQWPATLVQPVGSPLSLECTVEGTSNPNLYWYRQAAGRGLQLLFYSVGIGQISSEVPQNLSASRPQDRQFILSSKKLLLSDSGFYLCACSTGVYSNQPQHFGDGTRLSIL.

The CDR3 DNA is TGTGCCAGCAGCGTAAACGGGGGGGCTATGGAGACCCAGTACTTC. It is translated as CASSVNGGAMETQYF. The chain links TRBV5-5 to TRBJ2-5, with 8 bases matching TRBD2. The CDR3 has 15 amino acids. V gave up 4 bases and J gave up 5 bases; unmatched junction bases: 10. CDR1 is SGHKS and CDR2 is YYEKEE in the germline V gene (reference sequence).

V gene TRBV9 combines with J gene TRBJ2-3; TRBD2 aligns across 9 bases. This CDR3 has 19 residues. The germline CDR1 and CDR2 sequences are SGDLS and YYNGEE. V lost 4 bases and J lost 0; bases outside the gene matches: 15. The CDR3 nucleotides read TGTGCCAGCAGCCTGCGACTAGCGGCCAAGTCACCTAGCACAGATACGCAGTATTTT. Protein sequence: CASSLRLAAKSPSTDTQYF.

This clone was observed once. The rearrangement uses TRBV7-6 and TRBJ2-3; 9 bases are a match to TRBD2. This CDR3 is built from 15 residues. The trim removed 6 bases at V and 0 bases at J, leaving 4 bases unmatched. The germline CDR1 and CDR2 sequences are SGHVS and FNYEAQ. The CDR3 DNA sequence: TGTGCCAGCAGTTACAGCGGGGGGAGCACAGATACGCAGTATTTT. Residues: CASSYSGGSTDTQYF.

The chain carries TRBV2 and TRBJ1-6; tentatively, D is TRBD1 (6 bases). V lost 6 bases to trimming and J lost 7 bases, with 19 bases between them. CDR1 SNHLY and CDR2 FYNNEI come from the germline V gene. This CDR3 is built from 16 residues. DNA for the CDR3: TGTGCCAGCAGAATCGATACAGGGAGTTGGAATTCACCCCTCCACTTT. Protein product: CASRIDTGSWNSPLHF.

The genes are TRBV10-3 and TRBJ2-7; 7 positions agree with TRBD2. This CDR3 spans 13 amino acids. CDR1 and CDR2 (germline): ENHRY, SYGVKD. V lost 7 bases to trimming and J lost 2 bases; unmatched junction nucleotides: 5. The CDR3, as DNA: TGTGCCATCAAGCGGGACGGGACCTACGAGCAGTACTTC. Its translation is CAIKRDGTYEQYF.